Described below is a single T cell receptor beta chain sequence and its context. What it recognizes is unknown. This sample was taken from a study of cytomegalovirus exposure and HLA in healthy donors. Study information: Genotyping showed around four fifths of over 350 donors falling in the Caucasian-associated ancestry cluster. Study results and caveats: Another analysis was done later, and it associated 15,000 or so TCR beta sequences with HLA alleles at 0.05 false discovery rate. According to the study, 150 to 200 TCR beta chains were cytomegalovirus-associated.

PCR primers comprised 60 Vbeta and 13 Jbeta primers. Assay used: immunoSEQ multiplex PCR; TCRdb lists only in-frame clones, some missing. The table includes about 160,000 clones, around three quarters detected once. The germline V gene encodes CDR1 SGHRS and CDR2 YFSETQ. J was trimmed by 2 bases and V by 4 bases; bases with no gene match: 7. The CDR3 runs to 15 residues. The rearrangement uses TRBV5-1 and TRBJ2-5, with 8 bases identical to TRBD2. Input material: PBMCs. This clonotype originated in a woman between 40 and 55 years old in good health and CMV-seronegative. CDR3 coding DNA: TGCGCCAGCAGCCTCCAACTAGCGGTACAAGAGACCCAGTACTTC. Its protein is CASSLQLAVQETQYF.